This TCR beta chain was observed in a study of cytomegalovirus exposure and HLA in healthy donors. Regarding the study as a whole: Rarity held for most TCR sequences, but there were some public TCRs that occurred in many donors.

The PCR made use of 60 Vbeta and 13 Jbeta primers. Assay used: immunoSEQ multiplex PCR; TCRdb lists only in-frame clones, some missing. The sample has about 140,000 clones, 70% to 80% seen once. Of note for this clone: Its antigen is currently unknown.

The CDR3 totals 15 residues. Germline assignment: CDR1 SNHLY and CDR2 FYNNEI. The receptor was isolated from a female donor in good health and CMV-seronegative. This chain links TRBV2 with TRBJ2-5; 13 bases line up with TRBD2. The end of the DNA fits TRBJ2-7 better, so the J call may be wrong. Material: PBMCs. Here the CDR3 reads CASSEGLAGGDEQYF. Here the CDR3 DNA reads TGTGCCAGCAGTGAAGGACTAGCGGGGGGCGACGAGCAGTACTTC.